The present entry profiles one TCR beta chain with its context. The antigen is not known. The data originate from a study of cytomegalovirus exposure and HLA in healthy donors. General study results and limits: Subsequent analysis showed first-cohort TCR clusters tending to co-occur in 120 validation repertoires. Among TCR beta chains, those listed as cytomegalovirus-associated numbered fewer than 200.

Germline-derived CDR1 and CDR2 are SGHAT and FQNNGV. V was clipped by 4 bases and J by 3 bases; unmatched bases: 9. This CDR3 is 16 amino acids long. TCRdb's copy holds only in-frame clones and misses some; the assay was immunoSEQ multiplex PCR. The data contain under 200,000 clones, 89% of them singletons. This TCR came from a young woman in good health and CMV-seropositive. The chain couples TRBV11-2 to TRBJ2-1; 7 nucleotides line up with TRBD2. Sequenced sample: PBMCs. CDR3 amino acids: CASSSTAGVDYNEQFF. CDR3 nucleotide sequence: TGTGCCAGCAGCTCCACCGCGGGAGTCGACTACAATGAGCAGTTCTTC.